This T cell receptor (beta chain) was identified during a study of blood T cells in healthy people across ages. Comments on this clonotype: This likely comes from a read error, as the CDR3 has no conserved phenylalanine or tryptophan at its end.

This CDR3 has 18 amino acids. Germline lookup yields CDR1 SGHVS and CDR2 FNYEAQ. Trimming removed 5 bases from V and 4 bases from J, with 26 bases in between. PCR was performed a second time for about 7 to 11 cycles using a sample-barcoded 5' primer and a J-beta primer mix. TCRdb independently ran MiXCR on the 5' RACE reads; one entry per CDR3 protein. The data contain 760,000 or so distinct CDR3 sequences, 20% to 30% of them seen just once; the ten biggest clones take up under 9.5%. The sample was also linked to a second study, of T cells of mothers and their children. That work contributes: The study sampled a few healthy Caucasian mothers and their six children. Every mother supplied over 8 million TCR beta CDR3 reads and every child approximately 2.8 million.

Sequencing used blood. The chain joins TRBV7-6 to TRBJ1-1, with D unclear. The sequence came from a boy aged 10-17 years in good health. The DNA of the CDR3 is TGTGCCAGCAGCCCCTTGCCGCCAGCGCCAGAGTTAAGCACTGAAGCTTTCCTT. It codes for CASSPLPPAPELSTEAFL.